Each of the 25 T cell receptor beta chains below was sequenced from the same sample in a study of T cell repertoires in cytomegalovirus infection (dated by TCRdb to about 2019). The data were produced on an Illumina HiSeq 1500. The public sequencing data were trimmed at Q25 with fastp and processed into clonotypes with MiXCR by TCRdb, which kept only in-frame beta chains. Identical CDR3 proteins give one entry, which carries the most common genes and DNA. The sample records about 770,000 distinct CDR3 sequences, approximately 32% of which are singletons. Around 14% of the sample goes to the ten largest clones. The antigens of these receptors remain unknown. The treatment or condition label, as the study defines it: in vitro stimulation with specific CMV peptide epitopes to enrich CMV-specific T cells. Specimen: cultured CD8+ T cells from PBMCs, collected from culture after CMV antigen stimulation. These TCRs come from a human donor in good health (CMV status not recorded). Some clones in this sample may be carry-over from other donors' samples.

This clonotype was counted a single time. The DNA of the CDR3 is TGTGCCAGCAGTTTGAGGGACCGAGACTATGGCTACACCTTC. Translation: CASSLRDRDYGYTF. The chain links TRBV12-3 or TRBV12-4 to TRBJ1-2, with D possibly matching TRBD1 (5 bases). CDR3 length equals 14 residues. Trimming cost V 3 bases and J 3 bases, with 11 bases left between them.

This clonotype was counted a few times. The chain joins TRBV6-5 to TRBJ1-1, with 7 positions matching TRBD1. Germline CDR1 is MNHEY and CDR2 is SVGAGI. The CDR3 spans 16 residues. Germline trimming cut 2 bases from V and 0 bases from J; bases unmatched to any gene: 6. Written as DNA, the CDR3 is TGTGCCAGCAGTTACACCCCGACAGGGATGAACACTGAAGCTTTCTTT. Translating gives CASSYTPTGMNTEAFF.

J is TRBJ2-1 and V is TRBV27; TRBD2 matches 9 bases. The CDR3 is made up of 15 amino acids. Germline CDR1 is MNHEY and CDR2 is SMNVEV (reference sequence). V lost 6 bases to trimming and J lost 8 bases; unmatched junction nucleotides: 11. The CDR3 DNA is TGTGCCAGCAGCTCCGGGACTAGCTTTATCGATGAGCAGTTCTTC. Protein product: CASSSGTSFIDEQFF.

This clonotype turned up a few times. The J gene is TRBJ2-7, the V gene TRBV27, with D possibly matching TRBD1 (6 bases). The CDR3 sequence is 13 residues long. Germline V CDR1 and CDR2: MNHEY, SMNVEV (reference sequence). Deletions cut 5 bases from V and 4 bases from J, with 12 bases between. The DNA of the CDR3 is TGTGCCAGCAGTCACGGACAGAGATACGAGCAGTACGTC. Translating it yields CASSHGQRYEQYV.

Remarks on this clonotype: This may arise from a read error, as a much more abundant clone is one base away. The chain links TRBV6-6 to TRBJ2-7, with D perhaps TRBD2 (5 bases). CDR1 MNHNY and CDR2 SVGAGI come from the germline V gene (reference sequence). The V end was cut by 0 bases, the J end by 3 bases, with 15 bases between. CDR3 length: 16 residues. The CDR3 here is CASSYSMLREDYEQYV. The CDR3 DNA reads TGTGCCAGCAGTTACTCGATGCTCCGGGAAGACTACGAGCAGTACGTC.

This clonotype was counted only a few times. The rearrangement joins TRBV19 to TRBJ2-5; no clear D. Trimming pared 5 bases from V and 6 bases from J, leaving 16 bases between. Germline CDR1 LNHDA, CDR2 SQIVND (reference sequence). This CDR3 spans 14 amino acids. This CDR3 is CASSLSPGPQTQYF. The CDR3 DNA reads TGTGCCAGTAGTCTCTCACCCGGTCCCCAGACCCAGTACTTC.

This rearrangement joins TRBV27 to TRBJ2-1; D uncertain. V dropped 6 bases and J dropped 7 bases, with 16 bases sitting between them. The length of the CDR3 is 14 residues. Looked up from germline, CDR1 is MNHEY and CDR2 is SMNVEV (reference sequence). This chain's CDR3 is CASSPMAGANEQFF. CDR3 coding DNA: TGTGCCAGCAGCCCCATGGCTGGCGCGAATGAGCAGTTCTTC.

V and J are TRBV6-5 and TRBJ2-1; possibly TRBD1 for D (6 bases). CDR1 is MNHEY and CDR2 is SVGAGI in the germline V gene. The germline V and J ends were trimmed by 6 bases and 4 bases, with 16 bases remaining between them. The CDR3 covers 15 residues. As DNA, the CDR3 is TGTGCCAGCAGCCCCGACAGGAGACCTTACAATGAGCAGTTCTTC. This codes for CASSPDRRPYNEQFF.

This clonotype turned up a few times. This chain links TRBV25-1 with TRBJ1-4, with 8 bases aligning to TRBD1. Germline V lookup: CDR1 MGHDK, CDR2 SYGVNS. V was clipped by 2 bases and J by 8 bases; unmatched bases: 10. The CDR3 loop spans 16 amino acids. The CDR3 DNA reads TGTGCCAGCAGTGAAATCGGACAGGGAAGGGGGGAAAAACTGTTTTTT. It translates to CASSEIGQGRGEKLFF.

The V gene is TRBV7-2, the J gene TRBJ1-2; maybe TRBD1 (6 bases). Trimming left V 3 bases short and J 1 base short, with 12 bases between. The length of the CDR3 is 15 residues. Germline V lookup: CDR1 SGHTA, CDR2 FQGNSA. CDR3 bases: TGTGCCAGCAGCTTTCCACAGGGACTTAACTATGGCTACACCTTC. This gives the protein CASSFPQGLNYGYTF.

The V gene is TRBV4-3, the J gene TRBJ1-2, with 7 bases aligning to TRBD1. The trim removed 5 bases at V and 1 base at J, leaving 7 bases unmatched. Germline CDR1 and CDR2: LGHNA and YSLEER. This CDR3 has 15 residues. The CDR3 reads CASSKSTGVNYGYTF. The CDR3 bases are TGCGCCAGCAGCAAGAGCACAGGGGTTAACTATGGCTACACCTTC.

This clonotype was observed at least ten times. This chain joins TRBV19 and TRBJ1-6, with a weak D call TRBD1 (6 bases). Between the trimmed V and J ends, which lost 5 bases and 6 bases, there was a span of 14 bases. CDR1 LNHDA and CDR2 SQIVND come from the germline V gene (reference sequence). This CDR3 contains 15 residues. In DNA form, the CDR3 reads TGTGCCAGTAGTTCCAGGGGCAAGGTTAATTCACCCCTCCACTTT. The encoded protein is CASSSRGKVNSPLHF.

This clonotype was recorded a few times. The chain joins TRBV7-6 to TRBJ2-1, with 7 bases identical to TRBD2. Per germline, CDR1 SGHVS and CDR2 FNYEAQ. Trimming at V came to 0 bases and at J to 0 bases, leaving 2 bases not matched to a gene. The CDR3 loop spans 16 amino acids. Here the CDR3 DNA reads TGTGCCAGCAGCTTAGCGGGGGGGAACTCCTACAATGAGCAGTTCTTC. This codes for CASSLAGGNSYNEQFF.

The V call is TRBV14, the J call TRBJ2-3; TRBD2 is a possible D gene (5 bases). The CDR3 spans 17 residues. The V and J ends lost 4 bases and 2 bases respectively, with 19 bases between them. CDR1 and CDR2 from the germline V gene are SGHDN and FVKESK. The CDR3 protein is CASSPGRRRTSTDTQYF. CDR3 in DNA: TGTGCCAGCAGCCCCGGCAGGAGGCGAACATCCACAGATACGCAGTATTTT.

The V and J genes are TRBV6-2 or TRBV6-3 and TRBJ1-5; D unresolved. V was shortened by 10 bases and J by 4 bases, with 20 bases between the two germline ends. The CDR3 is 15 residues long. The germline CDR1 and CDR2 sequences are MNHEY and SVGEGT. This CDR3 reads CATLSLGWGNQPQHF. The CDR3 coding sequence is TGTGCCACCCTAAGCCTAGGGTGGGGAAATCAGCCCCAGCATTTT.

The chain employs TRBV5-4 and TRBJ1-1; a possible D gene is TRBD1 (5 bases). The V end was cut by 2 bases, the J end by 10 bases, with 18 bases between. CDR3 length: 14 amino acids. Germline values: CDR1 SGHNT, CDR2 YYREEE (reference sequence). Here the CDR3 reads CASSFWVSGLAAFF. The CDR3 coding sequence is TGTGCCAGCAGCTTTTGGGTGTCAGGGCTTGCAGCTTTCTTT.

This clonotype was seen a few times. The V and J genes are TRBV15 and TRBJ2-7, with 8 bases fitting TRBD2. CDR3 length: 16 amino acids. The junction had 12 bases not matched to a gene; V was cut back by 5 bases and J by 3 bases. Germline V gene sequence: CDR1 LNHNV, CDR2 YYDKDF (reference sequence). The CDR3 spells CATSARSSGASYEQYV. DNA for the CDR3: TGTGCCACCAGCGCCCGTAGTAGCGGGGCTAGCTACGAGCAGTACGTC.

The table lists this clonotype with many counts. At one end the junction does not follow the germline gene, possibly because of a read error. This chain connects TRBV19 to TRBJ2-1; no clear D gene. Looked up from germline, CDR1 is LNHDA and CDR2 is SQIVND (reference sequence). The CDR3 runs 12 residues. CDR3: CASSPSNNEQFF. The CDR3 DNA follows: TGTGCCAGTAGTCCCTCCAACAATGAGCAGTTCTTC. The entire variable domain, with the rest obtained from reference TRBV19 and TRBJ2-1, is as follows: DGGITQSPKYLFRKEGQNVTLSCEQNLNHDAMYWYRQDPGQGLRLIYYSQIVNDFQKGDIAEGYSVSREKKESFPLTVTSAQKNPTAFYLCASSPSNNEQFFGPGTRLTVL.

This clonotype was seen more than once but under ten times. The genes are TRBV4-3 and TRBJ2-1, with 9 bases fitting TRBD1. The CDR3 is 17 residues long. Trimming cost V 1 base and J 10 bases; bases outside gene matches: 14. Germline assignment: CDR1 LGHNA and CDR2 YSLEER. CDR3 DNA: TGCGCCAGCAGCCAAGGGGACAGGGTGGGCCCTCGGAACGAGCAGTTCTTC. It translates to CASSQGDRVGPRNEQFF.

This rearrangement joins TRBV7-9 to TRBJ2-7; D not resolved. The germline V and J ends were trimmed by 5 bases and 6 bases, with 14 bases remaining between them. Germline-derived CDR1 and CDR2 are SEHNR and FQNEAQ (reference sequence). The CDR3 is 13 amino acids. The CDR3 region has the DNA TGTGCCAGCAGCCCACCCCGGGCGGTCGAGCAGTACGTC. Translation: CASSPPRAVEQYV.

The chain carries TRBV7-8 and TRBJ2-7, with TRBD2 as a possible D gene (6 bases). This CDR3 contains 15 residues. The germline V gene has CDR1 SGHVS and CDR2 FQNEAQ. V was clipped by 2 bases and J by 3 bases, with 14 bases between them. The CDR3 coding sequence is TGTGCCAGCAGCTTAATGGGGGGAGGCCTCTACGAGCAGTACTTC. Its protein product is CASSLMGGGLYEQYF.

This clonotype was seen repeatedly, ten times or more. V and J are TRBV12-3 or TRBV12-4 and TRBJ1-5; D is unresolved. CDR3 length: 14 amino acids. Between the trimmed V and J ends, which lost 6 bases and 2 bases, there was a span of 11 bases. The CDR3 sequence: CASSPGRGNQPQHF. In DNA form, the CDR3 reads TGTGCCAGCAGCCCTGGGAGGGGCAATCAGCCCCAGCATTTT.

This clonotype occurred a few times. The V gene is TRBV10-3, the J gene TRBJ1-2; tentative D call: TRBD1 (5 bases). The germline V gene encodes CDR1 ENHRY and CDR2 SYGVKD. The CDR3 extends over 13 amino acids. Between the trimmed V and J ends, which lost 3 bases and 6 bases, there was a span of 11 bases. CDR3 in DNA: TGTGCCATCAGTGACAGGGTGTACCATGGCTACACCTTC. It specifies CAISDRVYHGYTF.

This clonotype was counted between two and nine times. The CDR3 DNA sequence: TGTGCCAGCGATCCCTCCACAGGGGGCGCCTATAATTCACCCCTCCACTTT. Translation: CASDPSTGGAYNSPLHF. V usage is TRBV6-1 and J usage is TRBJ1-6; 9 positions match TRBD1. V was clipped by 8 bases and J by 2 bases; unmatched bases: 10. The CDR3 runs 17 residues. Germline lookup yields CDR1 MNHNS and CDR2 SASEGT.

The CDR3, as DNA: TGTGCCAGCAGCCCGGGAGGGGGGCCCCTCAATGAGCAGTTCTTC. Its translation is CASSPGGGPLNEQFF. The chain has TRBV7-6 and TRBJ2-1, with 8 nucleotides matching TRBD2. From germline, CDR1 is SGHVS and CDR2 FNYEAQ. The J segment lost 6 bases and the V segment lost 5 bases, leaving 9 bases of the junction unmatched. This CDR3 is built from 15 residues.